The rows below give T cell receptor beta chains drawn from one sample of a study of Graves' ophthalmopathy and Graves' hyperthyroidism. Using its own MiXCR run on the multiplex PCR reads, TCRdb lists one record per CDR3 protein. The table lists hundreds of thousands of distinct CDR3 sequences, roughly two fifths of them singletons. The specimen sequenced was peripheral blood. Receptors were obtained from an adult man with Graves' ophthalmopathy. Both conserved end residues are part of each CDR3. The order of the fields is J gene, D gene, CDR3 length, clone size, V gene, CDR3 DNA, CDR3 protein. D genes are given only for firm matches. A clone size is listed for some rows: how often the clone was seen (once, few, many), or a class if it is expanded.

>TRBJ1-4|TRBD1|13|many|TRBV10-3
TGTGCCACCACAGGGGCGGAGGGTGAAAAACTGTTTTTT
CATTGAEGEKLFF
>TRBJ2-5|.|14|many|TRBV7-9
TGTGCCAGCAGCACGGGCGGGGTACAAGAGACCCAGTACTTC
CASSTGGVQETQYF
>TRBJ1-2|TRBD1|14|many|TRBV2
TGTGCCAGCCCTGGGGACAGCCCTAACTATGGCTACACCTTC
CASPGDSPNYGYTF
>TRBJ1-1|TRBD1|12|many|TRBV20-1
TGCAGTGCTAGAGATGGGACAGCTGAAGCTTTCTTT
CSARDGTAEAFF
>TRBJ1-2|.|13|few|TRBV10-3
TGTGCCAGCACTCCCGGACAGAACTATGGCTACACCTTC
CASTPGQNYGYTF
>TRBJ2-7|.|15|few|TRBV19
TGTGCCAGTAGTATAAGGCCATTCGTCTCCTACGAGCAGTACTTC
CASSIRPFVSYEQYF
>TRBJ2-3|.|15|few|TRBV7-3
TGTGCCAGCAGCGCCACCACGGGGAGCACAGATACGCAGTATTTT
CASSATTGSTDTQYF
>TRBJ2-7|.|18|.|TRBV20-1
TGCAGTGCTAGGGATCCGATGGGACCCCAGGACAGTCGATACGAGCAGTACTTC
CSARDPMGPQDSRYEQYF
>TRBJ1-2|.|17|.|TRBV6-4
TGTGCCAGCAGTGACTCGACTAGCGGGGGGGACCTCTATGGCTACACCTTC
CASSDSTSGGDLYGYTF
>TRBJ1-2|.|14|.|TRBV25-1
TGTGCCAGCAGCCACGAGGGGACCACCTATGGCTACACCTTC
CASSHEGTTYGYTF
>TRBJ1-1|TRBD1|15|once|TRBV7-9
TGTGCCAGCAGCTTGCAGGGGGCCATAGGCACTGAAGCTTTCTTT
CASSLQGAIGTEAFF
>TRBJ2-6|.|16|.|TRBV5-8
TGTGCCAGCAGCTGGGCGATAGGCGCTGGGGCCAACGTCCTGACTTTC
CASSWAIGAGANVLTF
>TRBJ2-7|.|14|.|TRBV10-3
TGTGCCACCGCTGACGGGTTCTATGGCTACGAGCAGTACTTC
CATADGFYGYEQYF
>TRBJ1-1|.|12|many|TRBV20-1
TGCAGTGCTAGAGATTTGGCGACAGAAGCTTTCTTT
CSARDLATEAFF
>TRBJ1-4|TRBD1|18|many|TRBV7-8
TGTGCCAGCAGCTTACCCCCACCGGGACAGGGGTTTCGTCAAAAACTGTTTTTT
CASSLPPPGQGFRQKLFF
>TRBJ1-2|TRBD1|16|.|TRBV25-1
TGTGCCAGCAGTGCCACGCCCCCGGACAGGGGAAGAGGCTACACCTTC
CASSATPPDRGRGYTF
>TRBJ2-5|.|12|.|TRBV9
TGTGCCAGGTCGACACAGGGCGGGACCCAGTACTTC
CARSTQGGTQYF
>TRBJ1-6|.|17|many|TRBV11-2
TGTGCCAGCAGCGCAGGGAGGGGGACGGAACTTAATTCACCCCTCCACTTT
CASSAGRGTELNSPLHF
>TRBJ2-7|.|14|many|TRBV5-1
TGCGCCAGCAGCGATGAGACACGCTCCTACGAGCAGTACTTC
CASSDETRSYEQYF
>TRBJ2-5|.|11|.|TRBV14
TGTGCCAGCAGCCAAGAACCAAACCGGTACTTC
CASSQEPNRYF
>TRBJ2-5|.|14|.|TRBV12-3/TRBV12-4
TGTGCCAGCAGTCCCGCCGGGTGGGGGGAGACCCAGTACTTC
CASSPAGWGETQYF
>TRBJ2-2|.|16|.|TRBV12-3/TRBV12-4
TGTGCCAGCAGTTTAAAGGGGGGGAAGAACACCGGGGAGCTGTTTTTT
CASSLKGGKNTGELFF
>TRBJ2-7|.|12|.|TRBV29-1
TGCAGCTTAGCACAGCTTCCCTACGAGCAGTACTTC
CSLAQLPYEQYF
>TRBJ2-7|.|11|many|TRBV6-5
TGTGCCAGCGCCACAGCCTACGAGCAGTACTTC
CASATAYEQYF
>TRBJ1-1|.|13|many|TRBV7-6
TGTGCCAGCAGCTTTGGGAAGGGGACTGAAGCTTTCTTT
CASSFGKGTEAFF
>TRBJ2-5|.|18|.|TRBV11-2
TGTGCCAGCAGCTTAGGAGGGGGGGCAGGGTCGTACCAAGAGACCCAGTACTTC
CASSLGGGAGSYQETQYF
>TRBJ1-5|.|14|.|TRBV5-8
TGTGCCAGCAGGGAGGAGGGCCGAGATCAGCCCCAGCATTTT
CASREEGRDQPQHF
>TRBJ1-4|.|13|once|TRBV20-1
TGCAGTGCTAGAGCGCAGGGTTATGAAAAACTGTTTTTT
CSARAQGYEKLFF
>TRBJ1-2|.|14|many|TRBV2
TGTGCCAGCAGGGGCCTGGCGGTGCGAGATGGCTACACCTTC
CASRGLAVRDGYTF
>TRBJ1-5|.|16|many|TRBV5-8
TGTGCCAGCAGCTTGGGGTCCGGGGTTGGCAATCAGCCCCAGCATTTT
CASSLGSGVGNQPQHF
>TRBJ1-2|.|16|many|TRBV5-1
TGCGCCAGCAGCTTGGGACGGACGAGACATTCATATGGCTACACCTTC
CASSLGRTRHSYGYTF
>TRBJ2-7|TRBD1|15|many|TRBV4-1
TGCGCCAGCAGCCTGGGACCGGGACAGGGCTACGAGCAGTACTTC
CASSLGPGQGYEQYF
>TRBJ2-6|TRBD1|15|few|TRBV7-8
TGTGCCAGCAGACTCGACAGGGCTGGGGCCAACGTCCTGACTTTC
CASRLDRAGANVLTF
>TRBJ2-7|.|14|.|TRBV7-9
TGTGCCAGCAGAAAAAGGGCAGGGCCAGCTGAGCAGTACTTC
CASRKRAGPAEQYF
>TRBJ1-2|TRBD1|14|.|TRBV29-1
TGCAGCTTAGACGGGACAGGGGGCGCCAGGGGCTACACCTTC
CSLDGTGGARGYTF
>TRBJ1-3|.|15|many|TRBV7-2
TGTGCCAGCAGCTTACGTTCCGGGATCGGAAACACCATATATTTT
CASSLRSGIGNTIYF
>TRBJ1-4|.|14|.|TRBV2
TGTGCCAGCAGTGAGGACCCGGCTGATGAAAAACTGTTTTTT
CASSEDPADEKLFF
>TRBJ2-2|.|14|.|TRBV11-3
TGTGCCAGCAGTTCCAGGGTAAATCCCGGGGAGCTGTTTTTT
CASSSRVNPGELFF
>TRBJ1-5|.|13|.|TRBV29-1
TGCAGCCAAGAAGGGGGGGACAATCAGCCCCAGCATTTT
CSQEGGDNQPQHF
>TRBJ2-5|.|13|many|TRBV24-1
TGTGCCACCAGTCGGGCAGGGGAAGAGGCCCAGTACTTC
CATSRAGEEAQYF
>TRBJ1-2|TRBD1|11|.|TRBV19
TGTGCCAGTAGTAGGGACAGTGCCTACACCTTC
CASSRDSAYTF
>TRBJ2-7|.|13|many|TRBV29-1
TGCAGCGTAGCCGGACAGTCCGCCTACGAGCAGTACTTC
CSVAGQSAYEQYF
>TRBJ2-5|.|12|many|TRBV25-1
TGTGCCAGCAGTCAAGCGGGTGAGACCCAGTACTTC
CASSQAGETQYF
>TRBJ1-1|.|15|.|TRBV20-1
TGCAGTGCTAGAGATCGTGGGCAGATGAACACTGAAGCTTTCTTT
CSARDRGQMNTEAFF
>TRBJ1-2|TRBD1|15|many|TRBV7-6
TGTGCCAGCAGCTCCCGGACAGGGCGGGAGAATGGCTACACCTTC
CASSSRTGRENGYTF
>TRBJ2-5|.|15|.|TRBV24-1
TGTGCCTGGAGTGTGGGCCTGGGGACCCAAGAGACCCAGTACTTC
CAWSVGLGTQETQYF
>TRBJ1-2|.|14|.|TRBV5-1
TGCGCCAGCAGCTTGGCGGGGGGCTCGGATGGCTACACCTTC
CASSLAGGSDGYTF
>TRBJ2-7|.|14|many|TRBV12-3/TRBV12-4
TGTGCCAGCAGTCCAGGTGACGGTTCCTACGAGCAGTACTTC
CASSPGDGSYEQYF
>TRBJ2-5|.|16|.|TRBV7-2
TGTGCCAGCAGCGTTGATTGGGATCGACAAGAAGGGACCCAGTACTTC
CASSVDWDRQEGTQYF
>TRBJ2-7|.|16|few|TRBV4-1
TGCGCCAGCAGCCCCTCCGATGGGCGGGGTTCCTACGAGCAGTACTTC
CASSPSDGRGSYEQYF
>TRBJ2-5|TRBD1|13|.|TRBV19
TGTGCCAGTGGAGGGACAGGGACCGAGACCCAGTACTTC
CASGGTGTETQYF
>TRBJ1-5|TRBD1|15|.|TRBV2
TGTGCCAGCATGCTGACGGACAGGACGAGGCAGCCCCAGCATTTT
CASMLTDRTRQPQHF
>TRBJ1-6|.|16|.|TRBV7-9
TGCGCCAGCAGCCAAGACTGGGGGGGCCTAAATTCACCCCTCCACTTT
CASSQDWGGLNSPLHF
>TRBJ2-7|.|11|many|TRBV7-9
TGTGCCAGCAGCGAGTCTAAGGAGCAGTACTTC
CASSESKEQYF
>TRBJ2-7|.|14|.|TRBV11-2
TGTGCCAGCAGCTTAGAGAGGAGGGGCTGCGAGCAGTACTTC
CASSLERRGCEQYF